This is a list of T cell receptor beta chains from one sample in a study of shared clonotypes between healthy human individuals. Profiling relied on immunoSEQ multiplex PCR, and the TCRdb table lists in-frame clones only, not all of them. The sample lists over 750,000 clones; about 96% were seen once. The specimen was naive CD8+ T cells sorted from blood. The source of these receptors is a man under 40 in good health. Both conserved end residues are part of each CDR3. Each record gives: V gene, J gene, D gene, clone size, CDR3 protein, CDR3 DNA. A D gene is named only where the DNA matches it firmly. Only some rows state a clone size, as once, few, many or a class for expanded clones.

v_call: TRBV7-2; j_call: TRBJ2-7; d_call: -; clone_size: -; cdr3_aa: CASGPLGQYF; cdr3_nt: TGTGCCAGCGGCCCCCTCGGGCAGTACTTC
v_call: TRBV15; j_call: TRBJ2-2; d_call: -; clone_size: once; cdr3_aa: CATSRRDTGELFF; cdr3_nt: TGTGCCACCAGCAGAAGGGACACCGGGGAGCTGTTTTTT
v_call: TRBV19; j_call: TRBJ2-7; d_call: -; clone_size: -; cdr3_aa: CASSTGTFYEQYF; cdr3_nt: TGTGCCAGTAGTACCGGGACATTCTACGAGCAGTACTTC
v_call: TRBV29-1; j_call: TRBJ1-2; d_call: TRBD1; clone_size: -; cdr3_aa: CSVRGRDRANYGYTF; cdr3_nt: TGCAGCGTTAGGGGGAGGGACAGGGCGAACTATGGCTACACCTTC
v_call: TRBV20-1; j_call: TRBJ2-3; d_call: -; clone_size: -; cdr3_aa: CSPTTDTQYF; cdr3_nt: TGCAGTCCGACCACAGATACGCAGTATTTT
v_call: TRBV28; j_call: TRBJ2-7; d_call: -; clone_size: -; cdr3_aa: CASSLWRDLSYEQYF; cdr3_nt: TGTGCCAGCAGTTTATGGCGGGACCTATCCTACGAGCAGTACTTC
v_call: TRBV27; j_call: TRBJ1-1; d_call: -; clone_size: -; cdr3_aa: CASSYRATNTEAFF; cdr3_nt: TGTGCCAGCAGTTACAGGGCTACGAACACTGAAGCTTTCTTT
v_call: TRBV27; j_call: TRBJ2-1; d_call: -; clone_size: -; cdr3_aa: CASSYAGLPYNEQFF; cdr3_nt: TGTGCCAGCAGTTATGCAGGGCTTCCATACAATGAGCAGTTCTTC
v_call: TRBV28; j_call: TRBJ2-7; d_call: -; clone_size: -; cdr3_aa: CASASLGMGREQYF; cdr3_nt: TGTGCCAGTGCTAGCTTAGGTATGGGGCGCGAGCAGTACTTC
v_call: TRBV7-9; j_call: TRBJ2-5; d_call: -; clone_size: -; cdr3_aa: CATMGIETQYF; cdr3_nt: TGTGCCACCATGGGTATCGAGACCCAGTACTTC
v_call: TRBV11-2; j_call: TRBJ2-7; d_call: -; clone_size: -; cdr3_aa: CASRPRVGEYEQYF; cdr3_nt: TGTGCCAGCAGGCCCCGGGTAGGGGAGTACGAGCAGTACTTC
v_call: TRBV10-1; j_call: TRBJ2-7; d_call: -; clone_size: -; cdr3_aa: CASSDRDNEQYF; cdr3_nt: TGCGCCAGCAGTGACAGGGACAACGAGCAGTACTTC
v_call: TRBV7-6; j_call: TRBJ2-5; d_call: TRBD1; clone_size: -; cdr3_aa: CASSHPTGGLPNQETQYF; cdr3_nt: TGTGCCAGCAGCCACCCGACAGGGGGCCTACCCAACCAAGAGACCCAGTACTTC
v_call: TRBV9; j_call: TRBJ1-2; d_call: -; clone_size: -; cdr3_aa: CASSEGEGGPLGYTF; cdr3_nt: TGTGCCAGCAGCGAGGGGGAGGGAGGCCCACTTGGCTACACCTTC
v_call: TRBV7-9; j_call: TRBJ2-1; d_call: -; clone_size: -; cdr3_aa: CASSLAGFNEQFF; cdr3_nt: TGTGCCAGCAGCTTAGCGGGTTTCAATGAGCAGTTCTTC
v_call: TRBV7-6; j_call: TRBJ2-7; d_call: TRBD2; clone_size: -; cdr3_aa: CASSRPDRNGRLNEQYF; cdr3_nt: TGTGCCAGCAGCCGTCCGGATCGTAACGGGAGGCTCAACGAGCAGTACTTC
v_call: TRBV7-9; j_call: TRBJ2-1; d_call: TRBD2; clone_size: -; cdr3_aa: CASSQAGGPSYNEQFF; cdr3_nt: TGTGCCAGCAGTCAAGCGGGAGGGCCCTCCTACAATGAGCAGTTCTTC
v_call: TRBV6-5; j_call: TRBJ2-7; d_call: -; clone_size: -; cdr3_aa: CASSYVGSYEQYF; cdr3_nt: TGTGCCAGCAGTTACGTGGGGTCCTACGAGCAGTACTTC
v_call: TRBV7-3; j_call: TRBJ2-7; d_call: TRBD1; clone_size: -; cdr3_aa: CASRQRQGETYEQYF; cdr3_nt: TGTGCCAGCAGACAACGACAGGGTGAAACCTACGAGCAGTACTTC
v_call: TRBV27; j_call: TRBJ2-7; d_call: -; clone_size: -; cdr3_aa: CASSLYRGTHEQYF; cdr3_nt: TGTGCCAGCAGTTTATACCGCGGGACTCACGAGCAGTACTTC
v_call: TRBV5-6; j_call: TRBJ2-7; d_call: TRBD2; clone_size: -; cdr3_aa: CASSRRLAAYEQYF; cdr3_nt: TGTGCCAGCAGCCGCAGACTAGCGGCCTACGAGCAGTACTTC
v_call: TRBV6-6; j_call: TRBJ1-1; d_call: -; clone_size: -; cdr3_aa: CASSSRQDGMNTEAFF; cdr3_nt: TGTGCCAGCAGTTCGCGACAGGACGGTATGAACACTGAAGCTTTCTTT
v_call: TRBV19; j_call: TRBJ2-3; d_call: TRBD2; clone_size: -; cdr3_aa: CASSTRTTSGRGDTQYF; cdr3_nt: TGTGCCAGTAGTACCCGAACGACTAGCGGGAGAGGAGATACGCAGTATTTT
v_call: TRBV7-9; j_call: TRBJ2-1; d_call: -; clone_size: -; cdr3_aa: CASSYPGLANNEQFF; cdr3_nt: TGTGCCAGCAGCTACCCCGGGCTAGCGAACAATGAGCAGTTCTTC
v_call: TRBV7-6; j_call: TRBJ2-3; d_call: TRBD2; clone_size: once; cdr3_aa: CASSFSGEGPDTQYF; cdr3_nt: TGTGCCAGCAGCTTCAGCGGGGAAGGCCCAGATACGCAGTATTTT
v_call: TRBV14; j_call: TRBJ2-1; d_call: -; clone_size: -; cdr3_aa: CASSQGFDEQFF; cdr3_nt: TGTGCCAGCAGCCAAGGTTTTGATGAGCAGTTCTTC
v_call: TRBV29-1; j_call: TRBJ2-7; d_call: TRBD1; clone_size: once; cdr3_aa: CSIEGQAPYEQYF; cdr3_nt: TGCAGCATTGAGGGACAGGCACCCTACGAGCAGTACTTC
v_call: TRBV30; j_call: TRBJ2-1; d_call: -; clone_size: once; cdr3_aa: CAWSVGLINEQFF; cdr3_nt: TGTGCCTGGAGTGTCGGACTCATTAATGAGCAGTTCTTC
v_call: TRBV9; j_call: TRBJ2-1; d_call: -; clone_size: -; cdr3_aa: CASSPRLRNEQFF; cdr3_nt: TGTGCCAGCAGCCCCCGATTGAGGAATGAGCAGTTCTTC
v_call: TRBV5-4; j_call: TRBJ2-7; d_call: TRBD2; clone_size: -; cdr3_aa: CASSLGVAGGFSYEQYF; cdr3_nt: TGTGCCAGCAGCTTGGGGGTAGCGGGAGGCTTCTCCTACGAGCAGTACTTC
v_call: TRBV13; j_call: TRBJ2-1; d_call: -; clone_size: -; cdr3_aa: CASSFWGVNEQFF; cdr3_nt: TGTGCCAGCAGCTTCTGGGGCGTCAATGAGCAGTTCTTC
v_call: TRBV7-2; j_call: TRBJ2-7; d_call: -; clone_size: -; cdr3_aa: CASSLERPSWEQYF; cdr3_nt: TGTGCCAGCAGCTTAGAAAGGCCGTCGTGGGAGCAGTACTTC
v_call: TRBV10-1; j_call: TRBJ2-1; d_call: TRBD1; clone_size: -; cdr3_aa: CASSESPGQGGNEQFF; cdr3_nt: TGCGCCAGCAGTGAGTCTCCGGGACAGGGAGGCAATGAGCAGTTCTTC
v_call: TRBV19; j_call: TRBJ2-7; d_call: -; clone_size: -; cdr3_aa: CASSIGHAYEQYF; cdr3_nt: TGTGCCAGTAGTATAGGTCACGCCTACGAGCAGTACTTC
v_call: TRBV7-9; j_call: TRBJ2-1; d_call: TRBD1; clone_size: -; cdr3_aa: CASSLALQGSEQFF; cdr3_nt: TGTGCCAGCAGCTTAGCTCTACAGGGGAGTGAGCAGTTCTTC
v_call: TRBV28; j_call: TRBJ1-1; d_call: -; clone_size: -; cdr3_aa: CASSFPYGQQEAFF; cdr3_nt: TGTGCCAGCAGTTTCCCGTACGGTCAGCAAGAAGCTTTCTTT
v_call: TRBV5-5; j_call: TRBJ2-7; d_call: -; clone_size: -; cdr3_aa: CASSLKDRPYEQYF; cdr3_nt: TGTGCCAGCAGCTTGAAGGACAGACCCTACGAGCAGTACTTC
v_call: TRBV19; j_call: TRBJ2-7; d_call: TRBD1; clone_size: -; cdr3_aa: CASSPDRAEQYF; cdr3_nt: TGTGCCAGTAGCCCGGACAGGGCCGAGCAGTACTTC